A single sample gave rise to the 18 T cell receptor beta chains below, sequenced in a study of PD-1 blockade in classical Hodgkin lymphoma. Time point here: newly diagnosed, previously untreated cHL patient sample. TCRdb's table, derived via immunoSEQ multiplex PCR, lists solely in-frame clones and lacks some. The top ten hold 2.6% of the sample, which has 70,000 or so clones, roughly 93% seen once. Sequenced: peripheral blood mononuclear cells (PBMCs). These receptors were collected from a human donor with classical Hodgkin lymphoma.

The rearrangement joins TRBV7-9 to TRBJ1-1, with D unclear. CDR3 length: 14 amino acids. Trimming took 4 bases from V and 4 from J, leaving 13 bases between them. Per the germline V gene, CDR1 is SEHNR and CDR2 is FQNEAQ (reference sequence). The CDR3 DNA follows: TGTGCCAGCAGCTCCTCGTGGTTGACCACTGAAGCTTTCTTT. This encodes CASSSSWLTTEAFF.

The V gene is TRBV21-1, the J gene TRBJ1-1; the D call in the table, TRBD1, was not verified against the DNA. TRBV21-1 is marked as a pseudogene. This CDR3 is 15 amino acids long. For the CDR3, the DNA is TGTGCCAGCAGTCTCAGGGGGCGGTCGAACACTGAAGCTTTCTTT. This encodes CASSLRGRSNTEAFF.

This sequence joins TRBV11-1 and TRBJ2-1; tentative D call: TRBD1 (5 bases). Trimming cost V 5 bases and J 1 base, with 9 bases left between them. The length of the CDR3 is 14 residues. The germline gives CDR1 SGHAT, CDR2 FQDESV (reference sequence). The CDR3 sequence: CASSLDSSYNEQFF. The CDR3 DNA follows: TGTGCCAGCAGCCTTGACAGTTCCTACAATGAGCAGTTCTTC. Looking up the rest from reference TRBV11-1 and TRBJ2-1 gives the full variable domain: EAEVAQSPRYKITEKSQAVAFWCDPISGHATLYWYRQILGQGPELLVQFQDESVVDDSQLPKDRFSAERLKGVDSTLKIQPAELGDSAMYLCASSLDSSYNEQFFGPGTRLTVL.

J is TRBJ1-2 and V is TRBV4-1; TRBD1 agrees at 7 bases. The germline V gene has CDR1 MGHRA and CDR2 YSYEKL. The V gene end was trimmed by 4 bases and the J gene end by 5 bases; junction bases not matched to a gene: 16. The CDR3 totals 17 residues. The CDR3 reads CASSRVATGDHGYGYTF. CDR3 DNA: TGCGCCAGCAGCCGAGTCGCTACAGGGGACCATGGGTATGGCTACACCTTC.

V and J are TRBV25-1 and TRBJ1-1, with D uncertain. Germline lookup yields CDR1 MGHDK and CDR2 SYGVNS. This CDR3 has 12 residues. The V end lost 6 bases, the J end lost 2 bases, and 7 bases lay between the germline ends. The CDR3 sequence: CASRADNTEAFF. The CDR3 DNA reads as TGTGCCAGCAGAGCAGATAACACTGAAGCTTTCTTT. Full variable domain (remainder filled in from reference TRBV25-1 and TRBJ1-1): EADIYQTPRYLVIGTGKKITLECSQTMGHDKMYWYQQDPGMELHLIHYSYGVNSTEKGDLSSESTVSRIRTEHFPLTLESARPSHTSQYLCASRADNTEAFFGQGTRLTVV.

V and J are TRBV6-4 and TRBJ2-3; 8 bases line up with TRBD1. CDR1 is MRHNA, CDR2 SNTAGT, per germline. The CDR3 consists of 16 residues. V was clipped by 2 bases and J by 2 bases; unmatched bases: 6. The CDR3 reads CASSDGLTGDTDTQYF. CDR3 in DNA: TGTGCCAGCAGTGACGGGTTGACAGGGGACACAGATACGCAGTATTTT.

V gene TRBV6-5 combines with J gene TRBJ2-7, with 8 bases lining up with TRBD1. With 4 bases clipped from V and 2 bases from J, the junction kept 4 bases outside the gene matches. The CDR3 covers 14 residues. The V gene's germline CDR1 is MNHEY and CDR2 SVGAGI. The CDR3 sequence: CASSSGQGTYEQYF. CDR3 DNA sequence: TGTGCCAGCAGTTCCGGACAGGGAACCTACGAGCAGTACTTC.

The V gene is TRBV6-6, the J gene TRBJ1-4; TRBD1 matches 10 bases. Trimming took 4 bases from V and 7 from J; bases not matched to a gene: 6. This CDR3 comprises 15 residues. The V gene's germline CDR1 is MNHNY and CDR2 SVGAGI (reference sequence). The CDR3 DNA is TGTGCCAGCAGTTCCCGACAGGGGGCAGGTGAAAAACTGTTTTTT. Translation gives CASSSRQGAGEKLFF.

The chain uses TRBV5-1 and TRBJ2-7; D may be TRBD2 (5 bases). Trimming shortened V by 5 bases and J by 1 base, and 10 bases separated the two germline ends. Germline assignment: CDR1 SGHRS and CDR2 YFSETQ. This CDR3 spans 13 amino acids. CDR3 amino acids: CASSRLASYEQYF. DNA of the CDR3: TGCGCCAGCAGTAGGCTAGCTTCCTACGAGCAGTACTTC.

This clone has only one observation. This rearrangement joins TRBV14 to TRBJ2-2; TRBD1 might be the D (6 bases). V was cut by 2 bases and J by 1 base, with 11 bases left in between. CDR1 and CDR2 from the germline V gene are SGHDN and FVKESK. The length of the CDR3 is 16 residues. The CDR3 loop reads CASSQRRTVNTGELFF. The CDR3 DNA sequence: TGTGCCAGCAGCCAACGAAGGACAGTGAACACCGGGGAGCTGTTTTTT.

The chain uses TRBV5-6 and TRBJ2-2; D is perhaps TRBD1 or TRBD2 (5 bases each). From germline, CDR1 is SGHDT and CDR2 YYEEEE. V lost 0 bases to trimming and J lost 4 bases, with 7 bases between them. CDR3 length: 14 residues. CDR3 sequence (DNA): TGTGCCAGCAGCTTGGGGGGGTTCACCGGGGAGCTGTTTTTT. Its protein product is CASSLGGFTGELFF. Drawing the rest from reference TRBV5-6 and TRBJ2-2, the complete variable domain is DAGVTQSPTHLIKTRGQQVTLRCSPKSGHDTVSWYQQALGQGPQFIFQYYEEEERQRGNFPDRFSGHQFPNYSSELNVNALLLGDSALYLCASSLGGFTGELFFGEGSRLTVL.

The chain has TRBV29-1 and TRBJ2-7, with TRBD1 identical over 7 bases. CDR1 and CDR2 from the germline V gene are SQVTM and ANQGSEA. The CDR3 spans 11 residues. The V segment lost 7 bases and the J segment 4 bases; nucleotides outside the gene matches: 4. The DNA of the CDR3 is TGCAGCGGACAGGGTTCGTACGAGCAGTACTTC. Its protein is CSGQGSYEQYF.

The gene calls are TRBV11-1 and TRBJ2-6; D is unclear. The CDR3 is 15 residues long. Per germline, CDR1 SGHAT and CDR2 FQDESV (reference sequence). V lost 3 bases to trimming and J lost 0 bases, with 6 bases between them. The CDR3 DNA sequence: TGTGCCAGCAGCTTGTCCGACTCTGGGGCCAACGTCCTGACTTTC. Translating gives CASSLSDSGANVLTF.

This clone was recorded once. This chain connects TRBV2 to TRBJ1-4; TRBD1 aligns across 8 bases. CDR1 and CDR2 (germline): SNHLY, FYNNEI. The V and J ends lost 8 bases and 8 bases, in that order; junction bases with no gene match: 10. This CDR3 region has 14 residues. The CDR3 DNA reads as TGTGCCAGCCGGTCAGGGGGCTCTGGGGAAAAACTGTTTTTT. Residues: CASRSGGSGEKLFF.

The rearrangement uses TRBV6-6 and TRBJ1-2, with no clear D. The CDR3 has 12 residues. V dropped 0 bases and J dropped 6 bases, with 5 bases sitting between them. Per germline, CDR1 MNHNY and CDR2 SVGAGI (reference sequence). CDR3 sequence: CASSYSGNGYTF. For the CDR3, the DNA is TGTGCCAGCAGTTACTCCGGGAATGGCTACACCTTC.

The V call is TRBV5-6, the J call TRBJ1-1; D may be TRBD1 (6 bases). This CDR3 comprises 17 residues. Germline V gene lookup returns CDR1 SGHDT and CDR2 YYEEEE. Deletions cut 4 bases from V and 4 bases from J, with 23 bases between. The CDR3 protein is CASSTPGDTFVGTEAFF. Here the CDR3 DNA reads TGTGCCAGCAGCACCCCCGGGGACACCTTTGTGGGCACTGAAGCTTTCTTT.

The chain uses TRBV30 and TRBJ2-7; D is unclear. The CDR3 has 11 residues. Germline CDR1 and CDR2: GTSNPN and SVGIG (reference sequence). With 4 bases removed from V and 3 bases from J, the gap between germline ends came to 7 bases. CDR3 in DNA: TGTGCCTGGAATAATAACTACGAGCAGTACTTC. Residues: CAWNNNYEQYF.

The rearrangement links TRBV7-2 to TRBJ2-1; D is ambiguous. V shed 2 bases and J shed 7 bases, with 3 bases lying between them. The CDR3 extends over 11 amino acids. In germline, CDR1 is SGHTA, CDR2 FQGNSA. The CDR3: CASSLQNEQFF. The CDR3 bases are TGTGCCAGCAGCTTACAGAATGAGCAGTTCTTC.